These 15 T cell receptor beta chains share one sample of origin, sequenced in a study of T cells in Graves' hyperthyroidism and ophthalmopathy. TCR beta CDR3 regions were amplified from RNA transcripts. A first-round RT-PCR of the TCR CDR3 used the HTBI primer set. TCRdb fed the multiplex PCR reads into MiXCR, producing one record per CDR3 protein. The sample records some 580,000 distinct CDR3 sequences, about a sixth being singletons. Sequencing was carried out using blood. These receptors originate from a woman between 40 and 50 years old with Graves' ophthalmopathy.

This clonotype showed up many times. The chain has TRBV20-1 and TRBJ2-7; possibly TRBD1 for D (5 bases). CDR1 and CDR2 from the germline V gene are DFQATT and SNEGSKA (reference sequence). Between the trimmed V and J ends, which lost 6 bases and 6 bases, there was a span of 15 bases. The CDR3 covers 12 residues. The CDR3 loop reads CSANTGRVEQYF. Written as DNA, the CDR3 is TGCAGTGCCAACACGGGCAGGGTCGAGCAGTACTTC.

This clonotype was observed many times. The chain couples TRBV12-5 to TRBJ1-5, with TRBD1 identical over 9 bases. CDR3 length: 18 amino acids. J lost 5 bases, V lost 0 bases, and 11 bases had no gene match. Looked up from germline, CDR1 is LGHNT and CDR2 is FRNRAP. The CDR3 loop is CASGLVLILGQGHQPQHF. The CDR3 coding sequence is TGTGCTAGTGGTTTGGTACTTATTTTGGGACAGGGCCATCAGCCCCAGCATTTT.

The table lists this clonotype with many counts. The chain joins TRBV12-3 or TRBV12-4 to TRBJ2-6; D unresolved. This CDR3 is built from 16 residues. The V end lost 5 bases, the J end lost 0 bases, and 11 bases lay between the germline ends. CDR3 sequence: CASSGQSHSGANVLTF. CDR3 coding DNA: TGTGCCAGCAGTGGGCAATCCCACTCTGGGGCCAACGTCCTGACTTTC.

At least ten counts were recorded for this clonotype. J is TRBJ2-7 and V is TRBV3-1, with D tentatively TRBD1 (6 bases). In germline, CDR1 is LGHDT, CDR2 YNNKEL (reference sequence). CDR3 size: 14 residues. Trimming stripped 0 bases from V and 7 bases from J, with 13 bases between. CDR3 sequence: CASSQDPGAGEQYF. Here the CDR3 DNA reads TGTGCCAGCAGCCAAGATCCAGGGGCAGGGGAGCAGTACTTC.

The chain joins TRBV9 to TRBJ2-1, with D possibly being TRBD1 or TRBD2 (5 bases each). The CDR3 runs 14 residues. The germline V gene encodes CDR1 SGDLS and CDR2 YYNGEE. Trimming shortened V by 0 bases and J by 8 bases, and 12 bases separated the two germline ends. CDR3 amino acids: CASSVGAGTDEQFF. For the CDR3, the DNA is TGTGCCAGCAGCGTAGGGGCAGGGACGGATGAGCAGTTCTTC.

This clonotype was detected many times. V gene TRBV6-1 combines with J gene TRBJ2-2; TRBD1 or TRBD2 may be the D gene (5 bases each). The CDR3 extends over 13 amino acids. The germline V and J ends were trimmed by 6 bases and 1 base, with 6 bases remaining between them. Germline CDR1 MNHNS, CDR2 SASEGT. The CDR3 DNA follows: TGTGCCAGCAGGGGACGGAACACCGGGGAGCTGTTTTTT. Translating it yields CASRGRNTGELFF.

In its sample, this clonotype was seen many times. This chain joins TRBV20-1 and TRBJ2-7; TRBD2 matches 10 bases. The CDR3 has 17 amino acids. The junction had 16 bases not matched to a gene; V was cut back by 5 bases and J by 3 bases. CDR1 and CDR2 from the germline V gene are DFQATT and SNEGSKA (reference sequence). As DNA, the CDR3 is TGCAGTGCTTCGAAGAAGAGGACTAGCGGTTCTCGCTACGAGCAGTACTTC. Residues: CSASKKRTSGSRYEQYF.

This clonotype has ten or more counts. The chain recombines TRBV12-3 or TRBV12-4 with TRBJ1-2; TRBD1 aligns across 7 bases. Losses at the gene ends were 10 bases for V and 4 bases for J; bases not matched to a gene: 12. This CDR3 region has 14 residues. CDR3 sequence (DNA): TGTGCCACAAACATCCCGGGACAGCGCTATGGCTACACCTTC. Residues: CATNIPGQRYGYTF.

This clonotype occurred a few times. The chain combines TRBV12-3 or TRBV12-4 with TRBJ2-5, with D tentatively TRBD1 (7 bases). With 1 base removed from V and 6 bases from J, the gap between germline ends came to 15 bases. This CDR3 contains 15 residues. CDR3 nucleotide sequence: TGTGCCAGCAGTTTAGTAGGAGGGGGCGGGAAGACCCAGTACTTC. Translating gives CASSLVGGGGKTQYF.

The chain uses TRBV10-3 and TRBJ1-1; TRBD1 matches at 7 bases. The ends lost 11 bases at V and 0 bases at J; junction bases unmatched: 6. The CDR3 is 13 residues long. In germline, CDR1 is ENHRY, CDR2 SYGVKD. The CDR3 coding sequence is TGTGCCTCCAAGGGGGCCATGAACACTGAAGCTTTCTTT. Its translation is CASKGAMNTEAFF.

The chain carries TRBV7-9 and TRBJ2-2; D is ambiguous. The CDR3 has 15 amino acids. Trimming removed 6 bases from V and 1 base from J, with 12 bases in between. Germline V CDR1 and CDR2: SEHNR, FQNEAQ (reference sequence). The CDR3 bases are TGTGCCAGCAGGGCCGGGCCTAAGAACACCGGGGAGCTGTTTTTT. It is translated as CASRAGPKNTGELFF.

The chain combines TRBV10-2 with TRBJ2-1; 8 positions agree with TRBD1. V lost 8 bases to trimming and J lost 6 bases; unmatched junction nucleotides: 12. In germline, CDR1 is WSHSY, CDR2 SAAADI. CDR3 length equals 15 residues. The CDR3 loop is CASGGTGQGTNEQFF. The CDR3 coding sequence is TGCGCCAGCGGGGGGACAGGACAGGGTACCAATGAGCAGTTCTTC.

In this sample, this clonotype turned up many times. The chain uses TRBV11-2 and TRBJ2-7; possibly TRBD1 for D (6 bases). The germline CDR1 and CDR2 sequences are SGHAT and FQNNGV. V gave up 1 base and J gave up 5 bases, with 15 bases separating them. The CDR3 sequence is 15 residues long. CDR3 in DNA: TGTGCCAGCAGCTTAGTCCCCTACAGGGCCCACGAGCAGTACTTC. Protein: CASSLVPYRAHEQYF.

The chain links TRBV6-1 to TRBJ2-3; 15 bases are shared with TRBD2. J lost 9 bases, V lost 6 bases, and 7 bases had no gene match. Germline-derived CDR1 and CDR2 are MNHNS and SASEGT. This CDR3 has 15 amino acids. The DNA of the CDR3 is TGTGCCAGCAGCCGGACTAGCGGGAGGGCAGGGACGCAGTATTTT. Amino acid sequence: CASSRTSGRAGTQYF.

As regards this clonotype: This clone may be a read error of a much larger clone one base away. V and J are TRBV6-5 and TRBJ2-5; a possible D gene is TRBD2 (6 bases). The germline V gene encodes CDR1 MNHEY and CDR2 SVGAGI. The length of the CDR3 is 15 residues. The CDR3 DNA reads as TGTACCAGCAGTTACTCGATTGAGGGAGGTGAGACCCAGTACTTC. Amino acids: CTSSYSIEGGETQYF.